The 16 T cell receptor beta chains given below trace back to one sample, sequenced in a study of CD8 T cells in ankylosing spondylitis (dated 2017 in TCRdb). The investigation overall reported the following: Blood from ankylosing spondylitis patients appeared to be characterized by a TCR beta motif composed of under ten highly homologous amino acid variants.

Libraries were made using 5' RACE. TCRdb records Illumina HiSeq 2500 as the sequencer. TCRdb handled the public reads itself, with Q25 trimming in fastp and clone calling in MiXCR, and kept productive beta chains. Rows are unified per CDR3 protein, each entry keeping the most common DNA and genes. Within this sample are under 950,000 distinct CDR3 sequences, with around 17% of them counted one time only. 15% to 20% of the sample is taken by the ten largest. No antigens are known for them. The specimen was blood, either unsorted or a sorted T cell fraction (not recorded which). The receptors derive from a male donor with ankylosing spondylitis.

The CDR3 nucleotides are TGTGCCAGCAGTTTAGCGCGGGGTAGCGGGACCAATGAGCAGTTCTTC. This translates into CASSLARGSGTNEQFF. The chain links TRBV12-3 or TRBV12-4 to TRBJ2-1; TRBD2 agrees at 8 bases. J was trimmed by 6 bases and V by 0 bases; bases with no gene match: 7. The CDR3 contains 16 residues.

In this sample, this clonotype turned up a few times. The chain couples TRBV5-1 to TRBJ2-2; 8 bases agree with TRBD2. Unmatched junction bases numbered 4, after V lost 4 bases and J lost 5 bases. CDR1 is SGHRS, CDR2 YFSETQ, per germline. This CDR3 is 14 amino acids long. The CDR3 loop is CASSPGGTTGELFF. CDR3 bases: TGCGCCAGCAGCCCGGGAGGGACGACCGGGGAGCTGTTTTTT. Supplemented by reference TRBV5-1 and TRBJ2-2, the full variable domain reads KAGVTQTPRYLIKTRGQQVTLSCSPISGHRSVSWYQQTPGQGLQFLFEYFSETQRNKGNFPGRFSGRQFSNSRSEMNVSTLELGDSALYLCASSPGGTTGELFFGEGSRLTVL.

The rearrangement links TRBV29-1 to TRBJ1-1, with 10 nucleotides matching TRBD1. Per germline, CDR1 SQVTM and CDR2 ANQGSEA. Trimming took 2 bases from V and 3 from J; bases not matched to a gene: 15. CDR3 length: 18 residues. CDR3: CSVETGTGDVWLDTEAFF. CDR3 coding DNA: TGCAGCGTTGAAACCGGGACAGGGGACGTTTGGTTGGACACTGAAGCTTTCTTT.

The chain uses TRBV7-2 and TRBJ1-4; the D gene is possibly TRBD1 (5 bases). Trimming pared 4 bases from V and 4 bases from J, leaving 10 bases between. The CDR3 spans 14 residues. Germline-derived CDR1 and CDR2 are SGHTA and FQGNSA. The CDR3 protein is CASSSREGNEKLFF. The CDR3 DNA reads TGTGCCAGCAGCTCCAGGGAGGGTAATGAAAAACTGTTTTTT.

This clonotype was seen a few times. The rearrangement links TRBV11-2 to TRBJ1-5, with TRBD1 identical over 10 bases. The J segment lost 4 bases and the V segment lost 5 bases, leaving 14 bases of the junction unmatched. The CDR3 extends over 18 amino acids. Germline CDR1 is SGHAT and CDR2 is FQNNGV. The CDR3 region has the DNA TGTGCCAGCAGCCTAATTGGGGGACAGGGGTTTCGTAATCAGCCCCAGCATTTT. Protein product: CASSLIGGQGFRNQPQHF. Drawing the rest from reference TRBV11-2 and TRBJ1-5, the complete variable domain is EAGVAQSPRYKIIEKRQSVAFWCNPISGHATLYWYQQILGQGPKLLIQFQNNGVVDDSQLPKDRFSAERLKGVDSTLKIQPAKLEDSAVYLCASSLIGGQGFRNQPQHFGDGTRLSIL.

This sequence joins TRBV5-1 and TRBJ2-4, with D tentatively TRBD1 (6 bases). The CDR3 loop spans 17 amino acids. Trimming cost V 4 bases and J 0 bases, with 17 bases left between them. Germline CDR1 and CDR2: SGHRS and YFSETQ. The CDR3 loop reads CASSNRPDSLAKNIQYF. The CDR3 DNA is TGCGCCAGCAGCAACAGACCGGACAGCCTAGCCAAAAACATTCAGTACTTC.

This clonotype was seen a handful of times. The chain is built from TRBV18 and TRBJ2-7; tentatively, D is TRBD1 (5 bases). Between the trimmed V and J ends, which lost 2 bases and 3 bases, there was a span of 11 bases. Germline CDR1 is KGHSH and CDR2 is LQKENI. This CDR3 has 14 amino acids. The CDR3 spells CASSPSQGSYEQYF. DNA of the CDR3: TGTGCCAGCTCACCAAGTCAGGGAAGCTACGAGCAGTACTTC.

This clonotype has a handful of counts. The rearrangement links TRBV20-1 to TRBJ1-3; no firm D call. Germline V lookup: CDR1 DFQATT, CDR2 SNEGSKA (reference sequence). Trimming cost V 0 bases and J 1 base, with 7 bases left between them. The CDR3 covers 14 residues. CDR3: CSARDLRSGNTIYF. The CDR3 region has the DNA TGCAGTGCTAGAGATCTCCGGTCTGGAAACACCATATATTTT.

The rearrangement joins TRBV11-2 to TRBJ1-1, with unresolved D. Germline V gene sequence: CDR1 SGHAT, CDR2 FQNNGV. This CDR3 is 15 amino acids long. Between the trimmed V and J ends, which lost 1 base and 5 bases, there was a span of 14 bases. CDR3 loop: CASSLASGRRTEAFF. The DNA of the CDR3 is TGTGCCAGCAGCTTAGCTTCGGGGAGGAGGACTGAAGCTTTCTTT.

V is TRBV15 and J is TRBJ1-1; perhaps TRBD1 as D (5 bases). V was pared by 4 bases and J by 1 base, with 10 bases between. This CDR3 region has 14 residues. The germline V gene has CDR1 LNHNV and CDR2 YYDKDF (reference sequence). CDR3 loop: CATSTRGENTEAFF. The CDR3 DNA follows: TGTGCCACCAGCACCCGGGGGGAGAACACTGAAGCTTTCTTT.

This rearrangement joins TRBV3-1 to TRBJ1-4; 9 bases are a match to TRBD1. Germline V lookup: CDR1 LGHDT, CDR2 YNNKEL (reference sequence). With 0 bases clipped from V and 6 bases from J, the junction kept 2 bases outside the gene matches. The CDR3 length is 15 residues. CDR3 protein: CASSQEGQGYEKLFF. Here the CDR3 DNA reads TGTGCCAGCAGCCAAGAAGGACAGGGGTATGAAAAACTGTTTTTT.

This clonotype was counted many times. V is TRBV28 and J is TRBJ2-7, with D tentatively TRBD1 (6 bases). CDR3 length: 18 amino acids. The germline CDR1 and CDR2 sequences are MDHEN and SYDVKM. The germline V and J ends were trimmed by 3 bases and 0 bases, with 21 bases remaining between them. The DNA for the CDR3 is TGTGCCAGCAGTTTTACCGCCCTCTGGGACACTTTCTCCTACGAGCAGTACTTC. Its translation: CASSFTALWDTFSYEQYF.

This clonotype occurred many times. The V gene is TRBV6-2 or TRBV6-3, the J gene TRBJ1-1; D is ambiguous. CDR3 size: 14 residues. The germline gives CDR1 MNHEY, CDR2 SVGEGT. V was cut by 2 bases and J by 1 base, with 8 bases left in between. CDR3 DNA sequence: TGTGCCAGCAGTTACGGGCAGGAGAACACTGAAGCTTTCTTT. This translates into CASSYGQENTEAFF.

The chain employs TRBV7-9 and TRBJ2-6, with 7 bases identical to TRBD1. The CDR3 length is 15 residues. Germline lookup yields CDR1 SEHNR and CDR2 FQNEAQ (reference sequence). V shed 5 bases and J 2 bases; nucleotides not matched to a gene: 3. CDR3 DNA sequence: TGTGCCAGCAGCGTAGGGACAGCTGGGGCCAACGTCCTGACTTTC. As protein: CASSVGTAGANVLTF.

The V and J genes are TRBV5-1 and TRBJ2-5; D not certain. The V gene's germline CDR1 is SGHRS and CDR2 YFSETQ. The V end was cut by 5 bases, the J end by 1 base, with 9 bases between. The CDR3 totals 13 residues. In nucleotides, the CDR3 is TGCGCCAGCAGACAGAACCTCCAAGAGACCCAGTACTTC. Translated: CASRQNLQETQYF.

This clonotype was observed a few times. V gene TRBV29-1 combines with J gene TRBJ2-7; either TRBD1 or TRBD2 may fit D (5 bases each). V lost 3 bases and J 0 bases, leaving 12 bases between the germline ends. Germline V lookup: CDR1 SQVTM, CDR2 ANQGSEA. The CDR3 consists of 14 residues. CDR3 nucleotides: TGCAGCGTTGAGGTCCGGGGCATCTCCTACGAGCAGTACTTC. Its translation: CSVEVRGISYEQYF.